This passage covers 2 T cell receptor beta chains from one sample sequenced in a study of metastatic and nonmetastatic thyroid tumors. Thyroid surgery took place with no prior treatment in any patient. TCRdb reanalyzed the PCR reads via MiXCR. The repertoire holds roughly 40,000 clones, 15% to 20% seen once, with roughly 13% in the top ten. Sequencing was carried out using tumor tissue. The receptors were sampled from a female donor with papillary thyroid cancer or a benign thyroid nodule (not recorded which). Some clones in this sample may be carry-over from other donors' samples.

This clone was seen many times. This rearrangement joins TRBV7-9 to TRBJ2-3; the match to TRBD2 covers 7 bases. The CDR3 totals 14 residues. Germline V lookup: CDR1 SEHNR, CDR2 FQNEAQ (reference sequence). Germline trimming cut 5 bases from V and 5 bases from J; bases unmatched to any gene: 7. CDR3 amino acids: CASSPRGLRDTQYF. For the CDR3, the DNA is TGTGCCAGCAGCCCGCGGGGACTACGAGATACGCAGTATTTT.

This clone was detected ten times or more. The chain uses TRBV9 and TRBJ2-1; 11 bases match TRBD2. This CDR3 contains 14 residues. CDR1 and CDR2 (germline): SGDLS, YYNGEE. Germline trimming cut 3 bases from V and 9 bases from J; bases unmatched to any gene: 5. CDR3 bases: TGTGCCAGCAGCGGAGGACTAGCGGGCGGTGAGCAGTTCTTC. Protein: CASSGGLAGGEQFF.